This T cell receptor (beta chain) was obtained from a study of T cell responses to AZD1222 COVID-19 vaccine. Libraries were prepared by immunoSEQ multiplex PCR; TCRdb keeps only in-frame clonotypes and omits some of them. The data contain about 150,000 clones, approximately 91% of them singletons. The TCR originated in an adult who received the MenACWY meningococcal vaccine as a control. The input for sequencing was peripheral blood, taken 28 days after the second dose of the MenACWY control vaccine.

CDR3: CASTPSGANVLTF. In DNA form, the CDR3 reads TGTGCCAGCACCCCCTCTGGGGCCAACGTCCTGACTTTC. This chain joins TRBV7-2 and TRBJ2-6, with D hard to call. The V gene's germline CDR1 is SGHTA and CDR2 FQGNSA. The CDR3 spans 13 residues. Trimming took off 7 bases at V and 0 bases at J, with 4 bases between the two ends.